A few counts support the clone carrying this T cell receptor (beta chain). The antigen is unknown. RNA transcripts gave rise to amplified TCR beta CDR3 regions. The primer set for the first-round RT-PCR of the TCR CDR3 was HTBI. MiXCR, run by TCRdb on the multiplex PCR reads, gives a single entry per CDR3 protein. This sample has about half a million distinct CDR3 sequences; 22% occur once, and the top ten carry under 55%. This sample was included in a study of T cells in Graves' hyperthyroidism and ophthalmopathy. Broader study findings: Separating ophthalmopathy from stable hyperthyroidism was achieved by a 13 V-J model.

Germline V gene sequence: CDR1 SGHVS, CDR2 FQNEAQ. There are 13 residues in the CDR3. V lost 0 bases and J lost 7, with 6 bases in between. This sequence was found in a woman in her 70s with Graves' ophthalmopathy. The chain uses TRBV7-8 and TRBJ2-2, with D unresolved. Sequenced: blood. The DNA for the CDR3 is TGTGCCAGCAGCTTAGCGGGTCACGGGGAGCTGTTTTTT. This sequence encodes CASSLAGHGELFF.